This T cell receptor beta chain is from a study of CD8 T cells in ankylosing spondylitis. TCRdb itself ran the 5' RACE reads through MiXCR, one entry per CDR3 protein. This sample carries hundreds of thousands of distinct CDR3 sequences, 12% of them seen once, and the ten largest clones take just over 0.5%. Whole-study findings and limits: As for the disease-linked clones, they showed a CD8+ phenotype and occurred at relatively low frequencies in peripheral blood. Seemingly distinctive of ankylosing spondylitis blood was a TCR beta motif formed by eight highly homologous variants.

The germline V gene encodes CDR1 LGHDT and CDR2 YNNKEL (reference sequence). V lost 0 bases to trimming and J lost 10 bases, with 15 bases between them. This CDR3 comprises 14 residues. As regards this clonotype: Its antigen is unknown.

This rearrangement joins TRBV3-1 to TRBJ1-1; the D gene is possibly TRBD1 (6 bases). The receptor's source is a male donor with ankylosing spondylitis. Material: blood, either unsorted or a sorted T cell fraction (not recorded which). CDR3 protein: CASSQDHRVRGAFF. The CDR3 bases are TGTGCCAGCAGCCAAGATCACAGGGTGAGAGGAGCTTTCTTT.